The 3 T cell receptor beta chains below come from one sample, sequenced in a study of blood T cells in healthy people across ages. The authors ran a second PCR of roughly 6 to 12 cycles using a sample-barcoded 5' primer and a J-beta primer mix. TCRdb called the 5' RACE reads again in MiXCR, with one record for every CDR3 protein. The sample has roughly 1.5 million distinct CDR3 sequences, under 55% seen once. The source material was blood. The receptor source for this set is a woman between 18 and 30 years old in good health.

J is TRBJ2-1 and V is TRBV4-2, with D uncertain. CDR3 length: 15 amino acids. Germline CDR1 is LGHNA and CDR2 is YNFKEQ. V gave up 0 bases and J gave up 8 bases, with 14 bases separating them. For the CDR3, the DNA is TGTGCCAGCAGCCAAGAGGGCGCGGCGGCCCATGAGCAGTTCTTC. The encoded protein is CASSQEGAAAHEQFF.

The chain has TRBV6-2 or TRBV6-3 and TRBJ2-5, with D perhaps assigned TRBD1 or TRBD2 (5 bases each). CDR3 length: 13 residues. V was clipped by 5 bases and J by 5 bases, with 12 bases between them. The V gene's germline CDR1 is MNHEY and CDR2 SVGEGT. This chain's CDR3 is CASSNGAWETQYF. CDR3 sequence (DNA): TGTGCCAGCAGTAACGGGGCGTGGGAGACCCAGTACTTC.

The J gene is TRBJ2-1, the V gene TRBV12-3 or TRBV12-4, with D possibly being TRBD2 (6 bases). The CDR3 is 10 amino acids. Trimming stripped 6 bases from V and 12 bases from J, with 9 bases between. CDR3 nucleotides: TGTGCCAGCAGGGGGGGAGCGCAGTTCTTC. The encoded protein is CASRGGAQFF.